These T cell receptor beta chains were read from a single sample in a study of blood T cell repertoires in COVID-19. The protocol was immunoSEQ multiplex PCR, while the TCRdb copy is restricted to in-frame clones and leaves out a portion. Of 300,000 to 350,000 clones listed, more than 70% were seen once; the top ten hold approximately 1%. Sequencing was carried out using PBMCs or T cells enriched from blood (not recorded which). These TCRs come from a woman younger than 45 who had been exposed to COVID-19. Each CDR3 is given with its conserved first and last residue. A D gene is named only where the DNA matches it firmly. Clone size is shown for a subset of rows, as once, few, many or a class of expanded clone.

d_call	v_call	j_call	clone_size	cdr3_aa	cdr3_nt
.	TRBV7-2	TRBJ2-7	few	CASSLGGPPNEQYF	TGTGCCAGCAGCTTAGGAGGGCCCCCGAACGAGCAGTACTTC
TRBD2	TRBV19	TRBJ2-1	.	CASSMGREVNEQFF	TGTGCCAGTAGTATGGGGCGGGAGGTGAATGAGCAGTTCTTC
.	TRBV21-1	TRBJ1-1	.	CASSKKKDRGQAFF	TGTGCCAGCAGCAAAAAAAAGGACAGGGGGCAAGCTTTCTTT
.	TRBV29-1	TRBJ2-2	.	CSVRGNTGELFF	TGCAGCGTTCGCGGAAACACCGGGGAGCTGTTTTTT
.	TRBV9	TRBJ2-1	.	CASTGKYNEQFF	TGTGCCAGCACAGGCAAATACAATGAGCAGTTCTTC
TRBD2	TRBV9	TRBJ2-1	once	CASSVENLAGPYNEQFF	TGTGCCAGCAGCGTAGAGAACCTAGCGGGCCCCTACAATGAGCAGTTCTTC
.	TRBV27	TRBJ2-1	few	CASSLQGSYNEQFF	TGTGCCAGCAGTTTACAGGGGTCGTACAATGAGCAGTTCTTC
.	TRBV3-1/TRBV3-2	TRBJ2-1	.	CASSQDLVIPGGQFF	TGTGCCAGCAGCCAAGATCTAGTGATCCCCGGGGGGCAGTTCTTC
.	TRBV19	TRBJ1-1	.	CASTRATEAFF	TGTGCCAGTACCAGGGCCACTGAAGCTTTCTTT
TRBD2	TRBV12-3/TRBV12-4	TRBJ2-1	.	CASTSGILNEQFF	TGTGCCAGCACTAGCGGGATCCTCAATGAGCAGTTCTTC
TRBD1	TRBV28	TRBJ1-2	.	CASRIMDREYGYTF	TGTGCCAGCAGAATAATGGACAGGGAATACGGCTACACCTTC
.	TRBV18	TRBJ1-1	.	CASSPGGGGATEAFF	TGTGCCAGCTCACCCGGGGGCGGGGGAGCTACTGAAGCTTTCTTT
TRBD1	TRBV19	TRBJ1-1	.	CASSMRGRGDRNTEAFF	TGTGCCAGTAGTATGAGGGGGAGAGGGGACAGGAACACTGAAGCTTTCTTT
.	TRBV2	TRBJ1-3	few	CASRLGAGNTIYF	TGTGCCAGCAGGTTGGGAGCTGGAAACACCATATATTTT
TRBD1	TRBV28	TRBJ2-7	.	CASSRPGTAAYEQYF	TGTGCCAGCAGCCGACCCGGGACAGCTGCCTACGAGCAGTACTTC
TRBD2	TRBV30	TRBJ2-7	once	CAWSGGGTGFYEQYF	TGTGCCTGGAGTGGGGGGGGTACCGGGTTCTACGAGCAGTACTTC
TRBD2	TRBV3-1/TRBV3-2	TRBJ2-3	.	CASSSGTSGPLTDTQYF	TGTGCCAGCAGCTCCGGGACTAGCGGGCCTCTCACAGATACGCAGTATTTT
TRBD1	TRBV10-2	TRBJ1-3	.	CASSGTTGGSGNTIYF	TGCGCCAGCAGTGGGACTACAGGGGGCTCTGGAAACACCATATATTTT
TRBD1	TRBV11-3	TRBJ2-7	.	CASSSRDRESQYF	TGTGCCAGCAGCTCACGGGACAGGGAATCGCAGTACTTC
TRBD2	TRBV15	TRBJ2-2	.	CATSRDLAANTGELFF	TGTGCCACCAGCAGGGACCTAGCGGCGAACACCGGGGAGCTGTTTTTT
.	TRBV28	TRBJ1-4	.	CASSTTGQGMFVLFF	TGTGCCAGCAGTACTACGGGACAAGGGATGTTTGTTCTGTTTTTT
.	TRBV19	TRBJ1-5	.	CASSVQRQPQHF	TGTGCCAGTAGTGTGCAGCGGCAGCCCCAGCATTTT
.	TRBV12-5	TRBJ2-1	.	CASEVAPYNEQFF	TGTGCTAGTGAAGTAGCCCCCTACAATGAGCAGTTCTTC
.	TRBV27	TRBJ1-5	.	CASSPRGRQNQPQHF	TGTGCCAGCAGCCCGAGGGGGAGACAGAATCAGCCCCAGCATTTT
.	TRBV30	TRBJ2-7	.	CAWQLGSYEQYF	TGTGCCTGGCAACTAGGCTCCTACGAGCAGTACTTC
TRBD1	TRBV5-5	TRBJ2-7	.	CASSWTGPGEQYF	TGTGCCAGCAGCTGGACAGGCCCGGGCGAGCAGTACTTC
.	TRBV12-3/TRBV12-4	TRBJ1-5	.	CASSKGGQPQHF	TGTGCCAGCAGTAAGGGGGGGCAGCCCCAGCATTTT
.	TRBV12-3/TRBV12-4	TRBJ2-3	.	CASSFRYTDTQYF	TGTGCCAGCAGTTTTCGGTACACAGATACGCAGTATTTT
.	TRBV10-1	TRBJ2-1	.	CASSERRDNEQFF	TGCGCCAGCAGTGAGCGGCGGGACAATGAGCAGTTCTTC
.	TRBV7-9	TRBJ1-6	once	CASSAEGQLYNSPLHF	TGTGCCAGCAGCGCCGAGGGACAACTCTATAATTCACCCCTCCACTTT
TRBD2	TRBV10-3	TRBJ2-5	.	CAISDWLAGGSGGQETQYF	TGTGCCATCAGTGATTGGCTAGCGGGAGGTAGTGGGGGACAAGAGACCCAGTACTTC